Sequencing of this T cell receptor (beta chain) was carried out in a study of T-cell reconstitution after alpha-beta-depleted transplantation in children. Study-level findings and limits: Newly produced T cells mostly provided counts and TCRbeta diversity after one year, as hyperexpanded clones declined. For some patients, TCRbeta diversity was high at day 60 because of recipient T cells and thymic progenitors that survived.

Preparation of the TCRbeta library involved a method that used unique molecular identifiers. One entry per CDR3 protein results from TCRdb running MiXCR on the PCR reads. The top ten hold 5% of the sample, which has 780,000 or so distinct CDR3 sequences, approximately 15% seen once. Germline values: CDR1 SQVTM, CDR2 ANQGSEA. Trimming cost V 7 bases and J 4 bases; bases outside gene matches: 6. CDR3 length: 14 amino acids. Comments on this clonotype: Its antigen is still unknown.

This clonotype was obtained from a male patient younger than 18 who had a stem cell transplant for acute lymphoblastic leukemia, so the T cells may come from the graft donor. The rearrangement links TRBV29-1 to TRBJ2-3; TRBD1 aligns across 12 bases. Here the sequenced sample was PBMCs, mostly from graft donor cells, taken 360 days after TCRalphabeta/CD19-depleted stem cell transplant. Written as DNA, the CDR3 is TGCAGCGGGACGGGGACAGGGGGCGCAGATACGCAGTATTTT. Its translation: CSGTGTGGADTQYF.